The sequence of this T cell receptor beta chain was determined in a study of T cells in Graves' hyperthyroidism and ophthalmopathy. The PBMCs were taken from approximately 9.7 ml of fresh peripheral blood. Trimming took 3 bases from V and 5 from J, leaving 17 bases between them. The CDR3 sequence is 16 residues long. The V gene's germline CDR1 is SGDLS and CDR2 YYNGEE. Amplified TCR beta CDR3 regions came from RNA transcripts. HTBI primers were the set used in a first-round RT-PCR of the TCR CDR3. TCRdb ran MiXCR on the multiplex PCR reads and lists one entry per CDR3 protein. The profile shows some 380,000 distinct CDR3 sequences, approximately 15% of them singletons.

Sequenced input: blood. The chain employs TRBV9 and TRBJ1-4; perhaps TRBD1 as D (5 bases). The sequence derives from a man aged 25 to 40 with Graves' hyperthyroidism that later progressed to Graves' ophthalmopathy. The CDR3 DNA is TGTGCCAGCAGCGCCAGGGTCGGCCAACGAAATGAAAAACTGTTTTTT. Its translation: CASSARVGQRNEKLFF.